This T cell receptor beta chain originates from a study of T-cell memory formation after mild COVID-19. In the study overall: Across donors, TCR clusters were largely donor specific. Whole-study results and caveats: Still unconfirmed is whether the second-wave clones peaking on day 37 recognized SARS-CoV-2. Several responding clones turned up in pre-infection memory, indicating that cross-reactive memory may have taken part.

Germline-derived CDR1 and CDR2 are SQVTM and ANQGSEA. The V gene lost 4 bases and the J gene lost 6 bases, with 14 bases spanning the gap. The CDR3 runs 13 residues. Each CDR3 protein gets one entry after TCRdb re-called the 5' RACE reads with MiXCR. This repertoire shows over 120,000 distinct CDR3 sequences, roughly a fifth found once; its top ten account for approximately 2.3%. Details on this clonotype: Its matching antigen is unknown.

This receptor was obtained from an adult woman who had mild COVID-19 (a few samples of this study predate the infection). Cell type and time point are not known. Material: PBMCs or a T cell subset sorted from them (not recorded which). The chain couples TRBV29-1 to TRBJ2-3; D might be TRBD1 (5 bases). The DNA of the CDR3 is TGCAGCGTTGCCGAAGGGGTCGGGGATACGCAGTATTTT. Its translation: CSVAEGVGDTQYF.